The 26 T cell receptor beta chains listed next were all sequenced from one sample in a study of vaccination and CD4 T cells after COVID-19. These TCRs' antigens remain unknown. The time point is: late sampling 161 to 241 days after vaccination in a few convalescent patients. The treatment here: roughly 11-day PBMC culture with coronavirus spike peptide pools or control peptides (ViraFEST assay). The Oncomine TCR Beta short-read assay was applied to DNA of cultured CD4+ T cells. In TCRdb, the PCR reads were re-called with MiXCR into one record per CDR3 protein. The sample has about 17,000 distinct CDR3 sequences, around 47% seen once. The sequencing used CD4+ T cells from blood, cultured in vitro, collected about 7 months after SARS-CoV-2 vaccination. These receptors were obtained from a human donor who had recovered from COVID-19.

This rearrangement joins TRBV20-1 to TRBJ2-5; 8 nucleotides align to TRBD2. The J segment lost 7 bases and the V segment lost 3 bases, leaving 7 bases of the junction unmatched. The CDR3 extends over 13 amino acids. The germline gives CDR1 DFQATT, CDR2 SNEGSKA (reference sequence). The CDR3 coding sequence is TGCAGTGCTAGTACCCCCGGGGGGGCGACCCAGTACTTC. Protein product: CSASTPGGATQYF.

This clonotype appeared a single time. CDR3 DNA sequence: TGTGCCAGCACCCACAGGGGGGGGACCTATGGCTACACCTTC. Translation: CASTHRGGTYGYTF. V and J are TRBV5-4 and TRBJ1-2; TRBD1 agrees at 8 bases. This CDR3 is built from 14 residues. The V and J ends lost 6 bases and 4 bases, in that order; junction bases with no gene match: 8. Germline CDR1 reads SGHNT; CDR2 reads YYREEE (reference sequence). Together with reference TRBV5-4 and TRBJ1-2, the CDR3 gives the full variable domain: ETGVTQSPTHLIKTRGQQVTLRCSSQSGHNTVSWYQQALGQGPQFIFQYYREEENGRGNFPPRFSGLQFPNYSSELNVNALELDDSALYLCASTHRGGTYGYTFGSGTRLTVV.

This clonotype was observed a few times. The CDR3 loop is CASSLGTVSTDTQYF. CDR3 coding DNA: TGTGCCAGCAGCTTAGGGACAGTCAGCACAGATACGCAGTATTTT. The chain couples TRBV7-6 to TRBJ2-3; the D gene is possibly TRBD1 (6 bases). From germline, CDR1 is SGHVS and CDR2 FNYEAQ. Between the trimmed V and J ends, which lost 1 base and 0 bases, there was a span of 8 bases. This CDR3 is 15 amino acids long.

The rearrangement uses TRBV20-1 and TRBJ2-5; no firm D call. There are 14 residues in the CDR3. Per the germline V gene, CDR1 is DFQATT and CDR2 is SNEGSKA (reference sequence). V lost 5 bases and J 0 bases, leaving 13 bases between the germline ends. CDR3 residues: CSADRTAYQETQYF. Here the CDR3 DNA reads TGCAGTGCTGATAGGACGGCCTACCAAGAGACCCAGTACTTC.

J is TRBJ2-5 and V is TRBV7-2; TRBD2 aligns across 9 bases. The V and J ends lost 2 bases and 5 bases, in that order; junction bases with no gene match: 6. The CDR3 loop spans 15 amino acids. Germline loops: CDR1 SGHTA, CDR2 FQGNSA. CDR3 DNA: TGTGCCAGCAGCTTATTTAGCGGGAGTGTTGAGACCCAGTACTTC. Translation gives CASSLFSGSVETQYF.

This chain joins TRBV4-1 and TRBJ2-3; D not certain. This CDR3 comprises 14 residues. The germline gives CDR1 MGHRA, CDR2 YSYEKL. The V and J ends lost 2 bases and 4 bases respectively, with 10 bases between them. Here the CDR3 reads CASSQMVWADTQYF. The CDR3 bases are TGCGCCAGCAGCCAAATGGTCTGGGCAGATACGCAGTATTTT.

The V and J genes are TRBV6-5 and TRBJ1-5; D is ambiguous. The CDR3 is 16 residues long. CDR1 is MNHEY, CDR2 SVGAGI, per germline. V was pared by 2 bases and J by 2 bases, with 13 bases between. CDR3 loop: CASSYPRPGGNQPQHF. The DNA for the CDR3 is TGTGCCAGCAGTTACCCACGCCCTGGGGGCAATCAGCCCCAGCATTTT.

V gene TRBV15 combines with J gene TRBJ2-7; 8 bases map to TRBD2. This CDR3 has 14 residues. J lost 9 bases, V lost 2 bases, and 9 bases had no gene match. Per the germline V gene, CDR1 is LNHNV and CDR2 is YYDKDF (reference sequence). CDR3 protein: CATSRPLVGGVQYF. CDR3 sequence (DNA): TGTGCCACCAGCAGACCTCTAGTCGGGGGGGTGCAGTACTTC.

The table lists this clonotype with a count of one. The genes are TRBV20-1 and TRBJ2-1; no clear D. V lost 7 bases to trimming and J lost 1 base, with 11 bases between them. The length of the CDR3 is 13 residues. Germline assignment: CDR1 DFQATT and CDR2 SNEGSKA (reference sequence). In DNA, the CDR3 is TGCAGTGGCGTTAGGATGTCCTACAATGAGCAGTTCTTC. Translated: CSGVRMSYNEQFF.

This clonotype is medium-sized in the sample. The J gene is TRBJ1-2, the V gene TRBV6-4, with unresolved D. The CDR3 runs 8 residues. Between the trimmed V and J ends, which lost 9 bases and 12 bases, there was a span of 8 bases. CDR1 and CDR2 from the germline V gene are MRHNA and SNTAGT. The CDR3 DNA reads as TGTGCCAGGGCCCTAAACACCTTC. This codes for CARALNTF.

The rearrangement uses TRBV15 and TRBJ2-1; D possibly matches TRBD1 or TRBD2 (6 bases each). This CDR3 contains 14 residues. Trimming took 6 bases from V and 7 from J, leaving 16 bases between them. The germline V gene encodes CDR1 LNHNV and CDR2 YYDKDF (reference sequence). This chain's CDR3 is CATSGWGAGNEQFF. CDR3 DNA sequence: TGTGCCACCAGTGGATGGGGGGCGGGGAATGAGCAGTTCTTC.

This rearrangement joins TRBV19 to TRBJ1-5; 8 bases match TRBD1. This CDR3 spans 15 amino acids. V gave up 4 bases and J gave up 5 bases; unmatched junction bases: 7. Germline V lookup: CDR1 LNHDA, CDR2 SQIVND (reference sequence). The CDR3: CASSRTGRDHQPQHF. Written as DNA, the CDR3 is TGTGCCAGTAGTAGGACAGGGAGAGACCATCAGCCCCAGCATTTT.

The chain carries TRBV25-1 and TRBJ1-2; 10 nucleotides align to TRBD1. Germline lookup yields CDR1 MGHDK and CDR2 SYGVNS. After removal of 7 bases from V and 7 bases from J, the junction contained 6 bases not matched to a gene. The CDR3 is made up of 13 amino acids. The CDR3 sequence is CASTRQGARGYTF. The DNA for the CDR3 is TGTGCCAGCACGCGACAGGGGGCGCGTGGCTACACCTTC.

The gene calls are TRBV27 and TRBJ1-2; 7 bases are shared with TRBD1. The CDR3 contains 13 residues. V lost 6 bases and J lost 8; bases outside the gene matches: 9. In germline, CDR1 is MNHEY, CDR2 SMNVEV (reference sequence). Here the CDR3 DNA reads TGTGCCAGCAGAAAATCAGGGGGGATAGGCTACACCTTC. The encoded protein is CASRKSGGIGYTF.

The chain links TRBV6-1 to TRBJ2-3; D perhaps matches TRBD1 (6 bases). V lost 6 bases and J 2 bases, leaving 9 bases between the germline ends. The germline CDR1 and CDR2 sequences are MNHNS and SASEGT. This CDR3 has 13 amino acids. CDR3 DNA sequence: TGTGCCAGCAGGGGGGACACCACAGATACGCAGTATTTT. Amino acid sequence: CASRGDTTDTQYF.

The chain employs TRBV27 and TRBJ2-7; a weak D match, TRBD2 (6 bases). The V end lost 10 bases, the J end lost 0 bases, and 16 bases lay between the germline ends. Germline-derived CDR1 and CDR2 are MNHEY and SMNVEV (reference sequence). This CDR3 is 14 amino acids long. CDR3 sequence reads: CAKQRVLSSYEQYF. The CDR3 coding sequence is TGTGCCAAGCAGCGGGTCCTGAGCTCCTACGAGCAGTACTTC.

This clonotype showed up just a few times. V gene TRBV20-1 combines with J gene TRBJ2-3, with D maybe TRBD2 (5 bases). The CDR3 totals 14 residues. Trimming removed 6 bases from V and 3 bases from J, with 16 bases in between. Germline lookup yields CDR1 DFQATT and CDR2 SNEGSKA (reference sequence). CDR3 bases: TGCAGTGCCCGTAGGTTTAGACTAACAGATACGCAGTATTTT. This sequence encodes CSARRFRLTDTQYF.

The rearrangement uses TRBV11-1 and TRBJ1-2; 7 bases are a match to TRBD1. CDR3 size: 13 residues. J lost 4 bases, V lost 5 bases, and 4 bases had no gene match. Germline loops: CDR1 SGHAT, CDR2 FQDESV (reference sequence). The CDR3, as DNA: TGTGCCAGCAGCCAAGACAGGGCCTATGGCTACACCTTC. Its translation is CASSQDRAYGYTF. Using reference TRBV11-1 and TRBJ1-2 for the parts outside the CDR3, the full variable domain is EAEVAQSPRYKITEKSQAVAFWCDPISGHATLYWYRQILGQGPELLVQFQDESVVDDSQLPKDRFSAERLKGVDSTLKIQPAELGDSAMYLCASSQDRAYGYTFGSGTRLTVV.

A remark on this clonotype: A junction end diverges from the germline sequence, so it may reflect a read error. J is TRBJ2-5 and V is TRBV7-8, with TRBD1 identical over 7 bases. The CDR3 spans 12 residues. CDR1 and CDR2 (germline): SGHVS, FQNEAQ. The DNA of the CDR3 is TGTGCCAGCAGCCCAGACAGGGTTGGGTTCATTTTC. Encoded protein: CASSPDRVGFIF. Complete variable domain (other parts from reference TRBV7-8 and TRBJ2-5): GAGVSQSPRYKVAKRGQDVALRCDPISGHVSLFWYQQALGQGPEFLTYFQNEAQLDKSGLPSDRFFAERPEGSVSTLKIQRTQQEDSAVYLCASSPDRVGFIFGPGTRLLVL.

This chain connects TRBV19 to TRBJ2-7; D gene unclear. Trimming left V 9 bases short and J 3 bases short, with 18 bases between. Germline lookup yields CDR1 LNHDA and CDR2 SQIVND (reference sequence). The CDR3 runs 14 residues. Written as DNA, the CDR3 is TGTGCCAGCCGGCGGAGACATCCAGACTACGAGCAGTACTTC. Its protein product is CASRRRHPDYEQYF.

This clonotype is a singleton in its sample. The CDR3 nucleotides read TGTGCCAGCAGCCAAGATAGCAACCCTCAGCCCTACGAGCAGTACTTC. It specifies CASSQDSNPQPYEQYF. This sequence joins TRBV4-2 and TRBJ2-7; D gene uncertain. CDR1 and CDR2 from the germline V gene are LGHNA and YNFKEQ. This CDR3 has 16 amino acids. Trimming cost V 0 bases and J 2 bases, with 14 bases left between them.

This chain links TRBV5-8 with TRBJ2-5; no reliable D call. Germline values: CDR1 SGHTS, CDR2 YDEGEE. This CDR3 is built from 15 residues. V lost 0 bases and J lost 0, with 9 bases in between. CDR3 in amino acids: CASSLGVRDQETQYF. In DNA, the CDR3 is TGTGCCAGCAGCTTGGGAGTCCGGGACCAAGAGACCCAGTACTTC.

Regarding this clonotype: A read error may account for a junction end that differs from germline. The rearrangement links TRBV7-6 to TRBJ2-5; 12 bases fit TRBD2. Germline CDR1 is SGHVS and CDR2 is FNYEAQ. The CDR3 consists of 17 residues. CDR3 sequence (DNA): TGTGCTAGCAGCTTAGGGCTAGCGGGGGGGAATCAAGAGACCCAGTACTTC. Translated, it gives CASSLGLAGGNQETQYF.

This clonotype was seen a few times. The chain joins TRBV20-1 to TRBJ1-3; D gene unclear. Trimming removed 3 bases at V and 10 bases at J, with 16 bases between. Per the germline V gene, CDR1 is DFQATT and CDR2 is SNEGSKA (reference sequence). This CDR3 contains 13 residues. The CDR3 loop reads CSARRTDTLTIYF. The CDR3 DNA reads as TGCAGTGCTAGGCGGACGGATACTTTGACCATATATTTT.

The V call is TRBV6-5, the J call TRBJ1-5; a weak D match, TRBD1 (6 bases). CDR1 and CDR2 (germline): MNHEY, SVGAGI. V was clipped by 2 bases and J by 4 bases, with 9 bases between them. The length of the CDR3 is 14 residues. The DNA of the CDR3 is TGTGCCAGCAGTTACGACAGGTCGAATCAGCCCCAGCATTTT. Amino acids: CASSYDRSNQPQHF.

The chain recombines TRBV27 with TRBJ2-2, with D perhaps TRBD1 or TRBD2 (5 bases each). Germline V gene sequence: CDR1 MNHEY, CDR2 SMNVEV (reference sequence). Trimming cost V 11 bases and J 0 bases, with 16 bases left between them. CDR3 size: 15 residues. CDR3: CADHGAVANTGELFF. CDR3 coding DNA: TGTGCCGATCACGGGGCAGTGGCGAACACCGGGGAGCTGTTTTTT.